This TCR beta chain derives from a study of neurological immune-mediated disorders. This clonotype was found many times. In TCRdb, the 5' RACE reads were re-called with MiXCR into one record per CDR3 protein. Of 70,000 to 90,000 distinct CDR3 sequences listed, approximately 5% were seen once; the top ten hold less than 2.5%. The junction had 3 bases not matched to a gene; V was cut back by 4 bases and J by 3 bases. The CDR3 loop spans 15 amino acids. Looked up from germline, CDR1 is MGHRA and CDR2 is YSYEKL. Sequences were obtained from PBMCs. The chain combines TRBV4-1 with TRBJ2-3; 11 positions agree with TRBD2. This TCR came from a woman aged 25 to 45 with multiple sclerosis. This chain's CDR3 is CASSPTSGATDTQYF. DNA of the CDR3: TGCGCCAGCAGCCCGACTAGCGGGGCGACAGATACGCAGTATTTT.